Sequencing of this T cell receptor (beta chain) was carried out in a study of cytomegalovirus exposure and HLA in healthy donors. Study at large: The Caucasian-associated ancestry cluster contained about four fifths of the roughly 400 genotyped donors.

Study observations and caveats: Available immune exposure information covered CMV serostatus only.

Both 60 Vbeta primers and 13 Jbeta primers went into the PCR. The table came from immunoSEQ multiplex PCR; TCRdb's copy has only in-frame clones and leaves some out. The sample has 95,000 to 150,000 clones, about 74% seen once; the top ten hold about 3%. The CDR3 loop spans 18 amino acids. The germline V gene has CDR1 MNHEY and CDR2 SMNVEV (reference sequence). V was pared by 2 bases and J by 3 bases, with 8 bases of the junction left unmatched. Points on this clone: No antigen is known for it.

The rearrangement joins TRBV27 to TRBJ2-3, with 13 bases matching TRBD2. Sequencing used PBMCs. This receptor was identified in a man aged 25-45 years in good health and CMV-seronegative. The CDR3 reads CASSLMQTSGRRTDTQYF. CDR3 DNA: TGTGCCAGCAGTTTAATGCAGACTAGCGGGAGGAGGACAGATACGCAGTATTTT.